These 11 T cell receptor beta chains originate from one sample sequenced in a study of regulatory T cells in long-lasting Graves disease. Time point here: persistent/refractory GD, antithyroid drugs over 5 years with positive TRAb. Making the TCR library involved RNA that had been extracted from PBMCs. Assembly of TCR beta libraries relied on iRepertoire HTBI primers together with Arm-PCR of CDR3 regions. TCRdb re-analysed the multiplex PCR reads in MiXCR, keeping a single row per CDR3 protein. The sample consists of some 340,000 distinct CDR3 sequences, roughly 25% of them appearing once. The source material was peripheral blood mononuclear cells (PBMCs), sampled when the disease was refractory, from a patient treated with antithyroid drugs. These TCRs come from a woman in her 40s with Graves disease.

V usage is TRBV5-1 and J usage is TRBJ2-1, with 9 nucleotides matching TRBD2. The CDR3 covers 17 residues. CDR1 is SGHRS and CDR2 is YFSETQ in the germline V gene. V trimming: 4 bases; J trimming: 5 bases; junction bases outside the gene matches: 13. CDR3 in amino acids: CASSLGWIAGANNEQFF. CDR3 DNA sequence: TGCGCCAGCAGCCTGGGGTGGATAGCGGGAGCTAACAATGAGCAGTTCTTC.

CDR3 sequence (DNA): TGCAGTGCTAGACCCAGGGTTCGGTACGAGCAGTACTTC. Translation gives CSARPRVRYEQYF. V and J are TRBV20-1 and TRBJ2-7, with D perhaps TRBD1 (5 bases). V gave up 2 bases and J gave up 4 bases, with 12 bases separating them. CDR3 length equals 13 residues. Germline V gives CDR1 DFQATT, CDR2 SNEGSKA (reference sequence).

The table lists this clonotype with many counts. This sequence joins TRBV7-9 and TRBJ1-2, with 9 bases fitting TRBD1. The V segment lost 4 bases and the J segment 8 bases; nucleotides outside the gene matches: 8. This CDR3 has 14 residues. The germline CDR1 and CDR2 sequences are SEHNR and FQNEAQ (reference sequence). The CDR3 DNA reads TGTGCCAGCAGCTATACAGGGGGCGAGGCCGGCTACACCTTC. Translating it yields CASSYTGGEAGYTF. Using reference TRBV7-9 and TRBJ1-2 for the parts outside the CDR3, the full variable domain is DTGVSQNPRHKITKRGQNVTFRCDPISEHNRLYWYRQTLGQGPEFLTYFQNEAQLEKSRLLSDRFSAERPKGSFSTLEIQRTEQGDSAMYLCASSYTGGEAGYTFGSGTRLTVV.

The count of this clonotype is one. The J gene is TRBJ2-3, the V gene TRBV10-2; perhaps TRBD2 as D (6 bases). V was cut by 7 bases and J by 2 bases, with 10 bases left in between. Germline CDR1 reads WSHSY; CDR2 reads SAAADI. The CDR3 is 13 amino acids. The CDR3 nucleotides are TGCGCCAGCACACGGGACTTCACAGATACGCAGTATTTT. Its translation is CASTRDFTDTQYF.

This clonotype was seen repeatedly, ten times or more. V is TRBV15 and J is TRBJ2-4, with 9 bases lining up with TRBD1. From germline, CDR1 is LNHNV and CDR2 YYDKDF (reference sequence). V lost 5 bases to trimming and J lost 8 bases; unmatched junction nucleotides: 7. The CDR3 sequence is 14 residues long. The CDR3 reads CATSARDRAHIQYF. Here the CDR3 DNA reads TGTGCCACCAGCGCCAGGGACAGGGCGCACATTCAGTACTTC.

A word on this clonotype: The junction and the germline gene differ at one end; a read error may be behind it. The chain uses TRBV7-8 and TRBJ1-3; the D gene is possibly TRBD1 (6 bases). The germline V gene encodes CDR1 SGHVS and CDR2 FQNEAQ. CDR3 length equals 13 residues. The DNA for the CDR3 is TGTGCCAGCGACACAGGGTTTGGGAACATCATATATTTT. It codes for CASDTGFGNIIYF.

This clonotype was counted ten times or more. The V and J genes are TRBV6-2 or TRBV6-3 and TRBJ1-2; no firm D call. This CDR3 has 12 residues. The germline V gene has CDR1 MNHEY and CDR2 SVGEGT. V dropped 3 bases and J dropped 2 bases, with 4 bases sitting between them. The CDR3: CASSYLNYGYTF. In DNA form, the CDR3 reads TGTGCCAGCAGTTATCTAAACTATGGCTACACCTTC.

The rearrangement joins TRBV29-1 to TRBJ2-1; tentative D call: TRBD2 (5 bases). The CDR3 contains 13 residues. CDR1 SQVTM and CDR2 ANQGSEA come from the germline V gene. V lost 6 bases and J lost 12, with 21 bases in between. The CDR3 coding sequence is TGCAGCGTACTCGGAGGCCCTAGTGTGGGGCAGTTCTTC. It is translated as CSVLGGPSVGQFF.

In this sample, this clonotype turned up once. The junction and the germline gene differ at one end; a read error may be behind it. The CDR3 protein is CASSLESGQILSSGNTVYF. For the CDR3, the DNA is TGCGCCAGCAGCTTGGAAAGTGGACAGATCCTTTCATCTGGAAACACCGTATATTTT. The chain is built from TRBV5-1 and TRBJ1-3, with D maybe TRBD1 (6 bases). The CDR3 loop spans 19 amino acids. Germline V gene sequence: CDR1 SGHRS, CDR2 YFSETQ.

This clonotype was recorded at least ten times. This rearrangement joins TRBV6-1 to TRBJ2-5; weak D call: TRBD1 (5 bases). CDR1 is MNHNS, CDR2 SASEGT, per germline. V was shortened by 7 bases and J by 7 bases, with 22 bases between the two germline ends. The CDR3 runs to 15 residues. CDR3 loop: CASTNRIDLIWTQYF. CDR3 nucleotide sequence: TGTGCCAGCACCAACAGGATTGATTTAATTTGGACCCAGTACTTC.

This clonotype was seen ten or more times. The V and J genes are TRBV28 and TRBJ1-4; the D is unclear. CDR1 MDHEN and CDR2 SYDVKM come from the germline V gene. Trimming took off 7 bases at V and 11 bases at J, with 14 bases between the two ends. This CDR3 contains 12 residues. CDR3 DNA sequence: TGTGCCAGCAAGTCTTTCGACGAGAAACTGTTTTTT. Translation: CASKSFDEKLFF.